These T cell receptor beta chains were read from a single sample in a study of cytomegalovirus exposure and HLA in healthy donors. Here immunoSEQ multiplex PCR was the method, and the copy in TCRdb shows in-frame clones only, minus some. The table records about 200,000 clones, 81% of them present only once. The sample taken for sequencing was PBMCs. These receptors all stem from a man aged 35 to 55 in good health and CMV-seropositive. Both conserved end residues are part of each CDR3. Fields, in order: clone size, J gene, V gene, CDR3 protein. Size tells how often a clone was seen (once, few, many) or the class of an expanded clone, and some rows leave it out.

clone size: -
J gene: TRBJ2-7
V gene: TRBV6-5
CDR3 protein: CASNLRVDYEQYF

clone size: -
J gene: TRBJ1-2
V gene: TRBV6-6
CDR3 protein: CASSYSQDTYYGYTF

clone size: -
J gene: TRBJ1-2
V gene: TRBV10-3
CDR3 protein: CAIGGNDGYTF

clone size: -
J gene: TRBJ2-5
V gene: TRBV5-1
CDR3 protein: CASSLAAGAETQYF

clone size: -
J gene: TRBJ2-1
V gene: TRBV4-3
CDR3 protein: CASSAEVYNEQFF

clone size: -
J gene: TRBJ2-1
V gene: TRBV30
CDR3 protein: CAWRRGLTSGSSYNEQFF

clone size: -
J gene: TRBJ2-7
V gene: TRBV2
CDR3 protein: CASRSIGGYEQYF

clone size: -
J gene: TRBJ1-3
V gene: TRBV18
CDR3 protein: CASSPPNRILLGNTIYF

clone size: -
J gene: TRBJ2-3
V gene: TRBV7-6
CDR3 protein: CASSLATSGMKRGDTQYF

clone size: -
J gene: TRBJ2-1
V gene: TRBV11-2
CDR3 protein: CASSFPLGEQFF

clone size: -
J gene: TRBJ1-2
V gene: TRBV7-6
CDR3 protein: CASSLETGGYTF

clone size: once
J gene: TRBJ2-5
V gene: TRBV27
CDR3 protein: CASSLSARGKTQYF

clone size: -
J gene: TRBJ1-2
V gene: TRBV29-1
CDR3 protein: CSVGGENYGYTF

clone size: few
J gene: TRBJ2-2
V gene: TRBV28
CDR3 protein: CAGSLLALANTGELFF

clone size: -
J gene: TRBJ2-5
V gene: TRBV6-1
CDR3 protein: CASDRDRGETQYF

clone size: -
J gene: TRBJ2-1
V gene: TRBV7-6
CDR3 protein: CASSSVASGGNEQFF

clone size: -
J gene: TRBJ2-4
V gene: TRBV9
CDR3 protein: CASSSSTGTVGNIQYF

clone size: -
J gene: TRBJ1-5
V gene: TRBV6-5
CDR3 protein: CASFKGAYNQPQHF

clone size: few
J gene: TRBJ1-1
V gene: TRBV6-1
CDR3 protein: CASSEIVESEAFF

clone size: -
J gene: TRBJ2-7
V gene: TRBV4-2
CDR3 protein: CASSRTYSGGEGEQYF

clone size: -
J gene: TRBJ2-7
V gene: TRBV2
CDR3 protein: CASSFGGPYEQYF

clone size: few
J gene: TRBJ2-3
V gene: TRBV7-2
CDR3 protein: CASSSGTSGRRDTQYF

clone size: -
J gene: TRBJ1-1
V gene: TRBV14
CDR3 protein: CASSQAPGSNTEAFF

clone size: -
J gene: TRBJ1-1
V gene: TRBV7-9
CDR3 protein: CASSLGGGSRGRNTEAFF

clone size: few
J gene: TRBJ1-5
V gene: TRBV5-6
CDR3 protein: CASSLGQGGNQPQHF

clone size: -
J gene: TRBJ2-7
V gene: TRBV5-4
CDR3 protein: CASSLGGRPSYEQYF

clone size: -
J gene: TRBJ2-1
V gene: TRBV28
CDR3 protein: CATKHGDSGYNEQFF

clone size: -
J gene: TRBJ1-4
V gene: TRBV4-2
CDR3 protein: CASSLFRTGLPNEKLLF

clone size: -
J gene: TRBJ2-6
V gene: TRBV6-5
CDR3 protein: CASRPTRSGANVLTF

clone size: -
J gene: TRBJ1-2
V gene: TRBV5-4
CDR3 protein: CASSLPQRDGYTF

clone size: -
J gene: TRBJ2-3
V gene: TRBV21-1
CDR3 protein: CASIETTGESVRTDTQYF

clone size: -
J gene: TRBJ2-5
V gene: TRBV7-2
CDR3 protein: CASSLEGGLAGIETQYF